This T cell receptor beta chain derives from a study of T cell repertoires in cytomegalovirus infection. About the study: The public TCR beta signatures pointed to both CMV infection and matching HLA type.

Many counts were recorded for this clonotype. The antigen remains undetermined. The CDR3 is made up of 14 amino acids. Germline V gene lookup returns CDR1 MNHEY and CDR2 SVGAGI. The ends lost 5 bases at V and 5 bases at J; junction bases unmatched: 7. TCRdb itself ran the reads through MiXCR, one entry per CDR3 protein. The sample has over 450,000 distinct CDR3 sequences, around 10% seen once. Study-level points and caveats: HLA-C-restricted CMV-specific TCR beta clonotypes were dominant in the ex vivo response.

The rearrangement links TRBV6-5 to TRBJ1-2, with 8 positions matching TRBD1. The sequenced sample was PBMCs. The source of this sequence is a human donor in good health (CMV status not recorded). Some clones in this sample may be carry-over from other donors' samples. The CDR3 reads CASSTQGARYGYTF. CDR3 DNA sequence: TGTGCCAGCAGTACCCAGGGGGCACGGTATGGCTACACCTTC.